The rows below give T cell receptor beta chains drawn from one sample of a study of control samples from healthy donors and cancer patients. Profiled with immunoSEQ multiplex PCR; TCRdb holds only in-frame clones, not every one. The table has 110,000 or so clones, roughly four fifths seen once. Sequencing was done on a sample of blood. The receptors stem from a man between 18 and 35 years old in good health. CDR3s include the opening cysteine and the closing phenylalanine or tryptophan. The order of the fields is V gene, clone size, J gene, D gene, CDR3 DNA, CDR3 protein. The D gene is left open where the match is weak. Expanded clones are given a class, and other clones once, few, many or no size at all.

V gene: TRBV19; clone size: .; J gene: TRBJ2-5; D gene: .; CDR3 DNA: TGTGCCAGTAGTACAAGTTCACAGGGACGAGAGACCCAGTACTTC; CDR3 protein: CASSTSSQGRETQYF
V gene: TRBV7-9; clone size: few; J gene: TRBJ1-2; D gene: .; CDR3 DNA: TGTGCCAGCAGCTTAAGCGGCCTAAATGGTGGCTACACCTTC; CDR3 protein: CASSLSGLNGGYTF
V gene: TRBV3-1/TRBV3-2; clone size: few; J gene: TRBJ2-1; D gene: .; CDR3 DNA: TGTGCCAGCAGCCAAGTTGTTGGTCGGTACAATGAGCAGTTCTTC; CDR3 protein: CASSQVVGRYNEQFF
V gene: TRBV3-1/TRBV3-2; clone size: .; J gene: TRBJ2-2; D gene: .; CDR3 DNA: TGTGCCAGCAGCCAAGGGAGGCTGGCGATCACCGGGGAGCTGTTTTTT; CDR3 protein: CASSQGRLAITGELFF
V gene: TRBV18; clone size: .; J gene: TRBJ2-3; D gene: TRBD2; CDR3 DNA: TGTGCCAGCTCACCATACGGTCCACTAGCGGGGGGGCCGGGAGATACGCAGTATTTT; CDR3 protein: CASSPYGPLAGGPGDTQYF
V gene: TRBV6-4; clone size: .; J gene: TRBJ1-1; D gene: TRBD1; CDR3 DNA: TGTGCCAGCAGTGACTCGAACAGGGGCACTGAAGCTTTCTTT; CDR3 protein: CASSDSNRGTEAFF
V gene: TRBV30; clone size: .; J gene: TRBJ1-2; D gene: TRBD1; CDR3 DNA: TGTGCCGGCCTATGGACAGGGTATGATGGCTACACCTTC; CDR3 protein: CAGLWTGYDGYTF
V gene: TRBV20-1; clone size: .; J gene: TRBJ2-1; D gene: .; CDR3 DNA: TGCAGTGCTAGTCACCGTCTGGGTGAGCAGTTCTTC; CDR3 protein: CSASHRLGEQFF
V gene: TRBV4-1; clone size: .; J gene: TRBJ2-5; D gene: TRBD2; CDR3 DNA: TGCGCCAGCAGCCAAGTGAGGCCCAGCGGGGGGGCCGGGACCCAGTACTTC; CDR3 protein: CASSQVRPSGGAGTQYF
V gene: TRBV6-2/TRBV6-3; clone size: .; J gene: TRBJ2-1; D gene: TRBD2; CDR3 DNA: TGTGCCAGCAGTTACTCGGCGGGGGCCTACAATGAGCAGTTCTTC; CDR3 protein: CASSYSAGAYNEQFF
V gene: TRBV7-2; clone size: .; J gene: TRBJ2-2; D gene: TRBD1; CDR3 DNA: TGTGCCAGCAGCCCGGGACAGGGGAACACCGGGGAGCTGTTTTTT; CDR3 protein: CASSPGQGNTGELFF
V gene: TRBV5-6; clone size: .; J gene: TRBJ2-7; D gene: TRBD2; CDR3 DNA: TGTGCCAGCAGCTTGGCCGCTAGCGGGGGCTCCTACGAGCAGTACTTC; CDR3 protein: CASSLAASGGSYEQYF
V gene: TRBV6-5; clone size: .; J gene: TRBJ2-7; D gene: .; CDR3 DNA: TGTGCCAGCAGTTACTCTAAGGCCTACGTCACCTACGAGCAGTACTTC; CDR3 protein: CASSYSKAYVTYEQYF
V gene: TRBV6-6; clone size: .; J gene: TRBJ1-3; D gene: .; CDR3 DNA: TGTGCCAGCAGTTACTCGGCGGGGGGCTCTGGAAACACCATATATTTT; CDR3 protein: CASSYSAGGSGNTIYF
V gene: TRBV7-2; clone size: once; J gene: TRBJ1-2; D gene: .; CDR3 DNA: TGTGCCAGCAGCTTAGCCGACAGGTATGGCTACACCTTC; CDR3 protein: CASSLADRYGYTF
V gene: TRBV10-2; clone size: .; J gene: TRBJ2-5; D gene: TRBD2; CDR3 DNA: TGCGCCAGCAGTCGCTTACTAGCGGGGGGGCCGGAAGAGACCCAGTACTTC; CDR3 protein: CASSRLLAGGPEETQYF
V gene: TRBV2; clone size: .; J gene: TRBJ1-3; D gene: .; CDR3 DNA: TGTGCCAGCAGTGAGAGGAAGAGCTCTGGAAACACCATATATTTT; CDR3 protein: CASSERKSSGNTIYF
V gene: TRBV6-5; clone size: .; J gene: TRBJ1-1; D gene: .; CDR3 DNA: TGTGCCAGCAGTTATGTTCAGGGTTCTGAAGCTTTCTTT; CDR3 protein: CASSYVQGSEAFF
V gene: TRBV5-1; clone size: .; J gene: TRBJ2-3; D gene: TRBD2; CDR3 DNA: TGCGCCAGCAGCCCGCGACTAGCGGGGGGCACAGATACGCAGTATTTT; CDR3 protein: CASSPRLAGGTDTQYF
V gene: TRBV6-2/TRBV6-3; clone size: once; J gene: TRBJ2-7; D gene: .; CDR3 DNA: TGTGCCAGCAGCACTAGCTCCGAGCAGTACTTC; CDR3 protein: CASSTSSEQYF
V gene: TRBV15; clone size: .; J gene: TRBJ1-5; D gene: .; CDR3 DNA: TGTGCCACCAGCAGACGTAGCGATCAGCCCCAGCATTTT; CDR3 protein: CATSRRSDQPQHF
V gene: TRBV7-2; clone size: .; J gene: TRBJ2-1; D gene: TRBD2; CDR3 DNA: TGTGCCAGCAGCGTACTAGCGGGGTACAATGAGCAGTTCTTC; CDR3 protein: CASSVLAGYNEQFF
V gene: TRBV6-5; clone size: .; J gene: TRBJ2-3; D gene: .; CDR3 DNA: TGTGCCAGCAGTTATAAAAGTGGAGGAGATACGCAGTATTTT; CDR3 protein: CASSYKSGGDTQYF
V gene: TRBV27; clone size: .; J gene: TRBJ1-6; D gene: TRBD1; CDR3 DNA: TGTGCCAGCAGTTTATGGTGGGACAGGGGGCTCGCCTATAATTCACCCCTCCACTTT; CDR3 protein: CASSLWWDRGLAYNSPLHF
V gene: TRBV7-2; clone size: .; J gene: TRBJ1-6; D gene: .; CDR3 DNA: TGTGCCAGCAGCCCGGATTTTGGGATGAGCTCCTATAATTCACCCCTCCACTTT; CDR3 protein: CASSPDFGMSSYNSPLHF
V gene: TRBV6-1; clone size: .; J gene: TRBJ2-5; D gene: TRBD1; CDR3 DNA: TGTGCCAGCAGTGAAGCGCGGACAGGGTCGGAGACCCAGTACTTC; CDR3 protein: CASSEARTGSETQYF
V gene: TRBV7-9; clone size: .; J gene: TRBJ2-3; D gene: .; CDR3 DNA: TGTGCCAGCAGCTTCTTCCGGGGCAGGTCGTCGGATACGCAGTATTTT; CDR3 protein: CASSFFRGRSSDTQYF
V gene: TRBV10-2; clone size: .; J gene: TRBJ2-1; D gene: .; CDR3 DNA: TGCGCCAGCAGTGAGTCGAGGGGGGTTTGGGACAATGAGCAGTTCTTC; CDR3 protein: CASSESRGVWDNEQFF
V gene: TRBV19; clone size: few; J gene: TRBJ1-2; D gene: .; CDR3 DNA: TGTGCCAGTAGGGGACAAGGATTCTATGGCTACACCTTC; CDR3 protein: CASRGQGFYGYTF
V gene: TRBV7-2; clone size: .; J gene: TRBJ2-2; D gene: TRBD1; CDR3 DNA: TGTGCCAGCAGCGGACAGGGGGCAACCGGGGAGCTGTTTTTT; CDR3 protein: CASSGQGATGELFF
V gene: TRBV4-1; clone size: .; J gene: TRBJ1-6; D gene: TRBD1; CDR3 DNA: TGCGCCAGCTGCCTGACAGGGACAGCTAATTCACCCCTCCACTTT; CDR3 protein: CASCLTGTANSPLHF
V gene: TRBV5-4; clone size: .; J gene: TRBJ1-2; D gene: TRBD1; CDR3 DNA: TGTGCCAGCAGCTTGGCCTCAGGGGGCAGTACGGCTAACTATGGCTACACCTTC; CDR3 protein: CASSLASGGSTANYGYTF
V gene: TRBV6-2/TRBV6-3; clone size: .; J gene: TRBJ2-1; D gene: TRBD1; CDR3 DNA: TGTGCCAGCAGCCGGGACAGTAGCTCCTACAATGAGCAGTTCTTC; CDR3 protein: CASSRDSSSYNEQFF